A single T cell receptor (beta chain) is shown here with its context. The CDR3 has 13 residues. CDR1 is SQVTM and CDR2 is ANQGSEA in the germline V gene. V was pared by 7 bases and J by 3 bases, with 7 bases of the junction left unmatched. Produced via immunoSEQ multiplex PCR; TCRdb's table is partial and in-frame only. The data show some 58,000 clones, more than 70% seen once. Time point given: after dendritic cell vaccination, including at tumor progression/relapse. The sample is drawn from a study of glioma-infiltrating T cells after dendritic cell vaccination. The TCR comes from a human donor with glioblastoma. The chain joins TRBV29-1 to TRBJ1-2; 8 nucleotides match TRBD1. The material sequenced was blood, taken after dendritic cell vaccination. In DNA, the CDR3 is TGCAGCGGATCAGGGGGCACGTACTATGGCTACACCTTC. Its translation: CSGSGGTYYGYTF. Drawing the rest from reference TRBV29-1 and TRBJ1-2, the complete variable domain is SAVISQKPSRDICQRGTSLTIQCQVDSQVTMMFWYRQQPGQSLTLIATANQGSEATYESGFVIDKFPISRPNLTFSTLTVSNMSPEDSSIYLCSGSGGTYYGYTFGSGTRLTVV.